The 15 T cell receptor beta chains below were found in one sample sequenced in a study of neurological immune-mediated disorders. Each CDR3 protein gets one entry after TCRdb re-called the 5' RACE reads with MiXCR. The table records tens of thousands of distinct CDR3 sequences, 10% of them present only once. The source material was PBMCs. Receptors originate from a woman in her twenties or thirties with HTLV-1-associated myelopathy (HAM/TSP).

At least ten counts were recorded for this clonotype. The chain couples TRBV6-2 or TRBV6-3 to TRBJ2-3, with TRBD2 matching 9 bases. The trim removed 0 bases at V and 6 bases at J, leaving 10 bases unmatched. Germline V gene sequence: CDR1 MNHEY, CDR2 SVGEGT. This CDR3 has 17 amino acids. The CDR3 bases are TGTGCCAGCAGTTACTCTGGGGCTAGCGGGGTCCGCGATACGCAGTATTTT. Its translation is CASSYSGASGVRDTQYF.

This clonotype appeared many times. This sequence joins TRBV29-1 and TRBJ1-2; TRBD1 is a possible D gene (5 bases). The CDR3 length is 13 residues. CDR1 is SQVTM and CDR2 is ANQGSEA in the germline V gene. The V gene lost 6 bases and the J gene lost 7 bases, with 18 bases spanning the gap. This CDR3 reads CSVGGGASGGYTF. As DNA, the CDR3 is TGCAGCGTGGGCGGCGGGGCCAGTGGTGGCTACACCTTC.

This clonotype was detected ten times or more. This chain links TRBV5-1 with TRBJ1-1; tentatively, D is TRBD1 (5 bases). Trimming left V 0 bases short and J 1 base short, with 7 bases between. Germline V gene lookup returns CDR1 SGHRS and CDR2 YFSETQ. The CDR3 spans 14 residues. CDR3 protein: CASSLGGSNTEAFF. The CDR3 DNA reads as TGCGCCAGCAGCTTGGGGGGGTCGAACACTGAAGCTTTCTTT.

This clonotype was detected ten times or more. V is TRBV7-9 and J is TRBJ2-3; unclear D gene. V was shortened by 3 bases and J by 1 base, with 11 bases between the two germline ends. In germline, CDR1 is SEHNR, CDR2 FQNEAQ (reference sequence). The CDR3 loop spans 15 amino acids. The CDR3 nucleotides read TGTGCCAGCAGCTTGATGGGAATTCGCACAGATACGCAGTATTTT. Translating gives CASSLMGIRTDTQYF.

To note about this clonotype: Being one base from a much bigger clone, this may be a read error. This chain links TRBV7-6 with TRBJ2-1; D is possibly TRBD1 (6 bases). The germline V gene encodes CDR1 SGHVS and CDR2 FNYEAQ. The CDR3 has 15 amino acids. The CDR3 nucleotides are TGTGCCATCAGCTCAACAGGGTTTCGCTACAATGAGCAGTTCTTC. Amino acids: CAISSTGFRYNEQFF.

This clonotype has ten or more counts. The genes are TRBV20-1 and TRBJ2-3; a weak D match, TRBD2 (6 bases). Trimming removed 4 bases from V and 2 bases from J, with 10 bases in between. The length of the CDR3 is 13 residues. The germline V gene encodes CDR1 DFQATT and CDR2 SNEGSKA (reference sequence). The CDR3 DNA is TGCAGTGCTAACGGGGGTGACACAGATACGCAGTATTTT. It yields the protein CSANGGDTDTQYF.

This clonotype appeared once. The chain employs TRBV5-1 and TRBJ1-2; D gene unclear. Deletions cut 5 bases from V and 0 bases from J, with 11 bases between. The CDR3 contains 14 residues. Germline V gene data show CDR1 as SGHRS and CDR2 as YFSETQ. CDR3: CASREAATNYGYTF. The CDR3 DNA follows: TGCGCCAGCAGAGAAGCCGCTACTAACTATGGCTACACCTTC.

This clonotype was counted many times. The chain is built from TRBV5-1 and TRBJ1-1; the D is unclear. The V gene's germline CDR1 is SGHRS and CDR2 YFSETQ. Trimming cost V 4 bases and J 0 bases, with 10 bases left between them. The CDR3 consists of 14 residues. CDR3 sequence reads: CASSQKALNTEAFF. The DNA for the CDR3 is TGCGCCAGCAGCCAGAAGGCACTGAACACTGAAGCTTTCTTT.

This clonotype occurred many times. The CDR3 DNA reads as TGTGCCAGCAGCACTAGCGGAGGACAGGGGGTCTACGAGCAGTACTTC. It codes for CASSTSGGQGVYEQYF. The chain has TRBV7-8 and TRBJ2-7, with 10 positions matching TRBD1. Germline-derived CDR1 and CDR2 are SGHVS and FQNEAQ. J lost 3 bases, V lost 5 bases, and 10 bases had no gene match. The CDR3 runs 16 residues.

Ten or more counts support this clonotype. This rearrangement joins TRBV20-1 to TRBJ1-1; 7 bases align to TRBD1. The V gene end was trimmed by 3 bases and the J gene end by 1 base; junction bases not matched to a gene: 5. The CDR3 runs to 14 residues. The germline CDR1 and CDR2 sequences are DFQATT and SNEGSKA (reference sequence). The CDR3 loop reads CSASPTGQNTEAFF. The CDR3, as DNA: TGCAGTGCTAGTCCGACAGGGCAGAACACTGAAGCTTTCTTT.

The chain has TRBV20-1 and TRBJ2-1; the match to TRBD2 covers 11 bases. Unmatched junction bases numbered 1, after V lost 1 base and J lost 8 bases. Germline V gives CDR1 DFQATT, CDR2 SNEGSKA (reference sequence). The length of the CDR3 is 13 residues. CDR3 sequence (DNA): TGCAGTGCTAGAGTAGCGGGGGGGGATGAGCAGTTCTTC. Its translation is CSARVAGGDEQFF.

Ten or more counts support this clonotype. This chain uses TRBV7-2 with TRBJ1-1; D remains unclear. The V end lost 3 bases, the J end lost 1 base, and 9 bases lay between the germline ends. This CDR3 is built from 14 residues. Germline CDR1 and CDR2: SGHTA and FQGNSA. The CDR3 bases are TGTGCCAGCAGCTTGGCTTGGACGAACACTGAAGCTTTCTTT. The encoded protein is CASSLAWTNTEAFF.

In this sample, this clonotype turned up many times. The chain joins TRBV12-3 or TRBV12-4 to TRBJ2-7, with a possible D match to TRBD2 (7 bases). The CDR3 is 15 amino acids. The V gene lost 2 bases and the J gene lost 6 bases, with 17 bases spanning the gap. This CDR3 is CASSLSGGGFTEQYF. The DNA of the CDR3 is TGTGCCAGCAGTTTAAGCGGCGGGGGCTTTACCGAGCAGTACTTC.

This clonotype was detected ten times or more. The CDR3 sequence is CASSLGWEGGTEAFF. As DNA, the CDR3 is TGTGCCAGCAGCTTAGGCTGGGAAGGCGGCACTGAAGCTTTCTTT. The chain uses TRBV7-9 and TRBJ1-1; no clear D gene. Germline CDR1 is SEHNR and CDR2 is FQNEAQ (reference sequence). The CDR3 has 15 residues. Trimming cost V 1 base and J 4 bases, with 13 bases left between them. Using reference TRBV7-9 and TRBJ1-1 for the parts outside the CDR3, the full variable domain is DTGVSQNPRHKITKRGQNVTFRCDPISEHNRLYWYRQTLGQGPEFLTYFQNEAQLEKSRLLSDRFSAERPKGSFSTLEIQRTEQGDSAMYLCASSLGWEGGTEAFFGQGTRLTVV.

This clonotype was observed many times. The V call is TRBV3-1, the J call TRBJ2-5, with D possibly being TRBD1 or TRBD2 (5 bases each). The CDR3 extends over 16 amino acids. V was cut by 4 bases and J by 4 bases, with 19 bases left in between. Per germline, CDR1 LGHDT and CDR2 YNNKEL (reference sequence). CDR3 in DNA: TGTGCCAGCAGCCCTAAGGACGCATTGAGGGGAGAGACCCAGTACTTC. Its protein is CASSPKDALRGETQYF.